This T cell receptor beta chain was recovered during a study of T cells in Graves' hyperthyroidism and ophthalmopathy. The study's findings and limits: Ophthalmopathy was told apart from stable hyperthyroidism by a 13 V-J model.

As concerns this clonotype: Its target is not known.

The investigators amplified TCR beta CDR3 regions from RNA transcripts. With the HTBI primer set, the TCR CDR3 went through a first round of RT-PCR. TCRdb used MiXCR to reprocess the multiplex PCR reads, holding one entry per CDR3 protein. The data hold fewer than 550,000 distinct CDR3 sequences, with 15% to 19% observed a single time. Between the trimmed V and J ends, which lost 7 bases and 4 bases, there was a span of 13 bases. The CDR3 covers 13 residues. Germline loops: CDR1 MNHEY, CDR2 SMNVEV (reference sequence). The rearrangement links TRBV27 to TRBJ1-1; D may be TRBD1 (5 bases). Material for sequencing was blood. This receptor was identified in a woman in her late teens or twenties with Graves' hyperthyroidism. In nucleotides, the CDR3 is TGTGCCAGCACCCCCCTGGGGGGCACTGAAGCTTTCTTT. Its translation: CASTPLGGTEAFF.